This T cell receptor beta chain derives from a study of human T cells and chemical hapten exposure. For the study at large: Minor volume differences among pooled libraries chiefly drove per-sample TCR yield variation.

As the library was built, unique molecular identifiers were attached to individual cDNA molecules. TCRdb passed the RACE reads through MiXCR, listing each CDR3 protein once. The sample holds 45,000 or so distinct CDR3 sequences, 4.4% seen once. V lost 6 bases and J lost 0, with 16 bases in between. The germline CDR1 and CDR2 sequences are DFQATT and SNEGSKA (reference sequence). The CDR3 contains 15 residues. The time point is: healthy volunteer bleed at 2 weeks. Extraction yielded total RNA from whole blood (unfractionated). This clonotype was detected many times. The source of this sequence is a human donor in good health. Some clones in this sample may be carry-over from other donors' samples. The chain employs TRBV20-1 and TRBJ2-3; D not certain. Input material: whole blood. CDR3 DNA: TGCAGTGCGCCCTGGCTGGGGAAAAGCACAGATACGCAGTATTTT. This encodes CSAPWLGKSTDTQYF.